The present entry profiles one T cell receptor beta chain with its context. As yet, its antigen is unknown. The sample comes from a study of Ad26.COV2.S vaccination and SARS-CoV-2 variants. Overall study results and limits: Researchers reported similar non-spike TCR breadth in vaccine and placebo recipients. Substantial breadth was reportedly displayed by spike-specific CD8+ and CD4+ T cell responses after vaccination. Analyses that measured TCR breadth and depth may have underestimated total T cell responses. Vaccine recipients had higher spike-specific TCR breadth than placebo recipients.

Measured with immunoSEQ multiplex PCR; TCRdb has only the in-frame clones, and not every one. The sample records 300,000 to 450,000 clones, roughly nine tenths being singletons. After removal of 4 bases from V and 7 bases from J, the junction contained 7 bases not matched to a gene. Germline lookup yields CDR1 MNHEY and CDR2 SVGAGI. The CDR3 is 16 amino acids. The rearrangement uses TRBV6-5 and TRBJ2-1; 13 positions agree with TRBD2. This sequence originates from a human donor who had recovered from COVID-19. The starting material was peripheral blood, obtained after recovery from COVID-19. CDR3 nucleotide sequence: TGTGCCAGCAGTTCTCCACTAGCGGGGGGGCTAAATGAGCAGTTCTTC. This gives the protein CASSSPLAGGLNEQFF.